This entry lists 29 T cell receptor beta chains sequenced from one sample in a study of blood T cell repertoires in COVID-19. Sequencing used immunoSEQ multiplex PCR; TCRdb keeps in-frame clones, though not all of them. This sample carries more than 20,000 clones, roughly 90% of them seen once, and the ten largest clones take around 7.6%. Sequenced sample: peripheral blood. These TCRs come from a human donor in a cohort sampled during active COVID-19.

The chain recombines TRBV6-6 with TRBJ2-1; 9 bases align to TRBD2. CDR3 length equals 16 residues. Germline loops: CDR1 MNHNY, CDR2 SVGAGI (reference sequence). J gave up 10 bases and V 7 bases, and 17 bases lay outside the gene matches. The CDR3 DNA reads as TGTGCCAGCACCTCACTCACCCTAGCGGGGACGGGGGAGCAGTTCTTC. It specifies CASTSLTLAGTGEQFF.

The genes are TRBV21-1 and TRBJ2-3; the table's D call TRBD1 went unverified against the DNA. TRBV21-1 is listed as a pseudogene. This CDR3 spans 14 amino acids. Here the CDR3 reads CASIHATGPDTQYF. CDR3 coding DNA: TGTGCCAGCATACACGCGACAGGGCCAGATACGCAGTATTTT.

The chain employs TRBV27 and TRBJ2-1, with 15 bases identical to TRBD2. Looked up from germline, CDR1 is MNHEY and CDR2 is SMNVEV (reference sequence). Trimming removed 5 bases from V and 7 bases from J; junction bases left unmatched: 9. The CDR3 runs to 17 residues. CDR3 sequence (DNA): TGTGCCAGCAGTCCTCGGACTAGCGGGAGGGATTATAATGAGCAGTTCTTC. Translating gives CASSPRTSGRDYNEQFF.

This chain links TRBV27 with TRBJ1-5; the D gene is possibly TRBD1 (5 bases). Trimming took off 3 bases at V and 5 bases at J, with 8 bases between the two ends. The CDR3 has 13 residues. The germline V gene has CDR1 MNHEY and CDR2 SMNVEV (reference sequence). The CDR3 protein is CASSLGGDQPQHF. CDR3 sequence (DNA): TGTGCCAGCAGTTTGGGGGGGGATCAGCCCCAGCATTTT.

This rearrangement joins TRBV14 to TRBJ1-1; TRBD1 agrees at 11 bases. With V trimmed by 3 bases and J by 10 bases, 4 bases remained unmatched. CDR1 and CDR2 from the germline V gene are SGHDN and FVKESK. CDR3 length equals 13 residues. The CDR3 spells CASSQIGTGGAFF. CDR3 DNA sequence: TGTGCCAGCAGCCAGATCGGGACAGGGGGAGCTTTCTTT.

Here the CDR3 reads CASQLDREQFF. The CDR3 nucleotides read TGTGCCAGCCAACTAGATCGGGAGCAGTTCTTC. This chain joins TRBV2 and TRBJ2-1; a weak D match, TRBD2 (5 bases). V was trimmed by 8 bases and J by 10 bases, leaving 12 bases between them. Germline-derived CDR1 and CDR2 are SNHLY and FYNNEI. The CDR3 runs to 11 residues. The variable domain in full, with the rest retrieved from reference TRBV2 and TRBJ2-1, is EPEVTQTPSHQVTQMGQEVILRCVPISNHLYFYWYRQILGQKVEFLVSFYNNEISEKSEIFDDQFSVERPDGSNFTLKIRSTKLEDSAMYFCASQLDREQFFGPGTRLTVL.

The sample holds one count of this clone. This chain joins TRBV29-1 and TRBJ2-1, with D hard to call. CDR1 is SQVTM and CDR2 is ANQGSEA in the germline V gene. Deletions cut 6 bases from V and 2 bases from J, with 14 bases between. The length of the CDR3 is 14 residues. CDR3 DNA sequence: TGCAGCGTATCTCGAATAGCACCCTACAATGAGCAGTTCTTC. Translating it yields CSVSRIAPYNEQFF.

The rearrangement joins TRBV7-2 to TRBJ2-7, with TRBD1 identical over 7 bases. With V trimmed by 5 bases and J by 5 bases, 6 bases remained unmatched. Germline values: CDR1 SGHTA, CDR2 FQGNSA. The CDR3 loop spans 13 amino acids. The CDR3, as DNA: TGTGCCAGCAGCACCGACAGGGTGGACGAGCAGTACTTC. It codes for CASSTDRVDEQYF.

In its sample, this clone was seen once. The chain employs TRBV5-1 and TRBJ1-1; the D is unclear. Deletions cut 0 bases from V and 0 bases from J, with 9 bases between. Per germline, CDR1 SGHRS and CDR2 YFSETQ. CDR3 size: 15 residues. DNA of the CDR3: TGCGCCAGCAGCTTGGGCGGGGTGATGAACACTGAAGCTTTCTTT. Encoded protein: CASSLGGVMNTEAFF.

DNA for the CDR3: TGTGCCAGCAGTACAGGGTTGGCCACTGAAGCTTTCTTT. This translates into CASSTGLATEAFF. The chain employs TRBV6-5 and TRBJ1-1; perhaps TRBD1 as D (6 bases). CDR1 is MNHEY, CDR2 SVGAGI, per germline. The V gene lost 5 bases and the J gene lost 4 bases, with 11 bases spanning the gap. The CDR3 is made up of 13 amino acids.

A single count supports this clone. For the CDR3, the DNA is TGTGCCAGCCGGGCCGGCGGGCCGGACTATAATTCACCCCTCCACTTT. Its protein is CASRAGGPDYNSPLHF. The chain uses TRBV19 and TRBJ1-6, with unresolved D. In germline, CDR1 is LNHDA, CDR2 SQIVND (reference sequence). CDR3 length: 16 amino acids. Trimming removed 9 bases from V and 3 bases from J, with 18 bases in between.

J is TRBJ2-7 and V is TRBV7-2; 9 positions agree with TRBD2. The V segment lost 2 bases and the J segment 3 bases; nucleotides outside the gene matches: 11. The CDR3 covers 17 residues. Germline CDR1 is SGHTA and CDR2 is FQGNSA. For the CDR3, the DNA is TGTGCCAGCAGCTTACGACCGACTAGCGGTGGGATCTACGAGCAGTACTTC. It translates to CASSLRPTSGGIYEQYF.

This clone was seen just once. The chain joins TRBV5-6 to TRBJ1-4, with D tentatively TRBD1 (6 bases). The CDR3 is made up of 14 amino acids. V lost 3 bases and J lost 8, with 14 bases in between. Germline V gene lookup returns CDR1 SGHDT and CDR2 YYEEEE. CDR3 nucleotide sequence: TGTGCCAGCAGCTCAGACAGGATCCAGGAAAAACTGTTTTTT. Translated, it gives CASSSDRIQEKLFF.

V and J are TRBV27 and TRBJ1-4; D is uncertain. Trimming stripped 4 bases from V and 0 bases from J, with 6 bases between. This CDR3 comprises 14 residues. Per the germline V gene, CDR1 is MNHEY and CDR2 is SMNVEV (reference sequence). The CDR3 DNA reads TGTGCCAGCAGTTCTGCGACAACTAATGAAAAACTGTTTTTT. Protein: CASSSATTNEKLFF. Drawing the rest from reference TRBV27 and TRBJ1-4, the complete variable domain is EAQVTQNPRYLITVTGKKLTVTCSQNMNHEYMSWYRQDPGLGLRQIYYSMNVEVTDKGDVPEGYKVSRKEKRNFPLILESPSPNQTSLYFCASSSATTNEKLFFGSGTQLSVL.

The rearrangement links TRBV19 to TRBJ1-5; 10 bases match TRBD1. The V gene's germline CDR1 is LNHDA and CDR2 SQIVND (reference sequence). The CDR3 is made up of 15 amino acids. V was pared by 6 bases and J by 6 bases, with 8 bases of the junction left unmatched. The CDR3 DNA sequence: TGTGCCAGTAGCCCTCCGGGACAGGGGTCTCAGCCCCAGCATTTT. It is translated as CASSPPGQGSQPQHF. Full variable domain (missing parts from reference TRBV19 and TRBJ1-5): DGGITQSPKYLFRKEGQNVTLSCEQNLNHDAMYWYRQDPGQGLRLIYYSQIVNDFQKGDIAEGYSVSREKKESFPLTVTSAQKNPTAFYLCASSPPGQGSQPQHFGDGTRLSIL.

The CDR3 spells CASSNTRGRTGANVLTF. The CDR3 region has the DNA TGTGCCAGTAGTAACACCAGGGGGCGGACTGGGGCCAACGTCCTGACTTTC. The chain is built from TRBV19 and TRBJ2-6, with 8 bases lining up with TRBD1. V dropped 4 bases and J dropped 2; count of bases not matched to a gene: 7. This CDR3 has 17 amino acids. Per the germline V gene, CDR1 is LNHDA and CDR2 is SQIVND (reference sequence).

The chain uses TRBV27 and TRBJ2-5; TRBD1 matches 7 bases. Germline loops: CDR1 MNHEY, CDR2 SMNVEV (reference sequence). CDR3 length: 12 amino acids. V trimming: 5 bases; J trimming: 6 bases; junction bases outside the gene matches: 3. CDR3 in DNA: TGTGCCAGCAGTCGACAGGGAAAGACCCAGTACTTC. This encodes CASSRQGKTQYF.

The genes are TRBV7-2 and TRBJ1-1; the match to TRBD1 covers 8 bases. The CDR3 is 13 residues long. The germline CDR1 and CDR2 sequences are SGHTA and FQGNSA. The V segment lost 5 bases and the J segment 4 bases; nucleotides outside the gene matches: 3. DNA for the CDR3: TGTGCCAGCAGCAGGGACAGGCCCACTGAAGCTTTCTTT. Translation gives CASSRDRPTEAFF.

The chain carries TRBV5-1 and TRBJ2-5; TRBD2 agrees at 9 bases. From germline, CDR1 is SGHRS and CDR2 YFSETQ. The CDR3 spans 15 residues. V was pared by 4 bases and J by 3 bases, with 7 bases of the junction left unmatched. This CDR3 reads CASSSVLAGKETQYF. Here the CDR3 DNA reads TGCGCCAGCAGCAGCGTGCTAGCGGGGAAAGAGACCCAGTACTTC. Combining the CDR3 with reference TRBV5-1 and TRBJ2-5 gives the whole variable domain KAGVTQTPRYLIKTRGQQVTLSCSPISGHRSVSWYQQTPGQGLQFLFEYFSETQRNKGNFPGRFSGRQFSNSRSEMNVSTLELGDSALYLCASSSVLAGKETQYFGPGTRLLVL.

The chain has TRBV19 and TRBJ2-7, with 7 bases identical to TRBD1. CDR3 length equals 15 residues. The V gene end was trimmed by 6 bases and the J gene end by 2 bases; junction bases not matched to a gene: 10. Per the germline V gene, CDR1 is LNHDA and CDR2 is SQIVND (reference sequence). CDR3 protein: CASSPTGIPPYEQYF. Here the CDR3 DNA reads TGTGCCAGTAGCCCGACAGGGATCCCTCCCTACGAGCAGTACTTC.

The chain is built from TRBV27 and TRBJ2-2; 7 positions agree with TRBD2. The junction had 1 base not matched to a gene; V was cut back by 2 bases and J by 7 bases. CDR1 is MNHEY and CDR2 is SMNVEV in the germline V gene (reference sequence). The CDR3 contains 13 residues. The CDR3 region is CASSLAGVGELFF. The CDR3 DNA reads as TGTGCCAGCAGTTTAGCGGGGGTCGGGGAGCTGTTTTTT.

The chain employs TRBV2 and TRBJ1-1; 9 bases agree with TRBD1. Germline CDR1 and CDR2: SNHLY and FYNNEI. This CDR3 is 11 amino acids long. V shed 8 bases, J shed 5 bases, and the junction held 0 bases outside the gene matches. The CDR3 is CASGQGTEAFF. In DNA, the CDR3 is TGTGCCAGCGGACAGGGGACTGAAGCTTTCTTT.

The chain combines TRBV19 with TRBJ1-4; tentatively, D is TRBD1 (5 bases). The germline gives CDR1 LNHDA, CDR2 SQIVND (reference sequence). The CDR3 sequence is 16 residues long. Between the trimmed V and J ends, which lost 6 bases and 5 bases, there was a span of 19 bases. The CDR3 sequence: CASRVGRQTLNEKLFF. The CDR3 DNA reads TGTGCCAGTAGAGTAGGCCGACAGACCTTAAATGAAAAACTGTTTTTT.

This chain uses TRBV28 with TRBJ2-7, with D uncertain. This CDR3 is built from 13 residues. V dropped 4 bases and J dropped 3 bases, with 10 bases sitting between them. The germline CDR1 and CDR2 sequences are MDHEN and SYDVKM. This chain's CDR3 is CASSYSNGYEQYF. The CDR3 DNA sequence: TGTGCCAGCAGTTACAGTAATGGCTACGAGCAGTACTTC.

The chain combines TRBV10-3 with TRBJ2-2; D is possibly TRBD2 (7 bases). Trimming pared 4 bases from V and 6 bases from J, leaving 15 bases between. Germline assignment: CDR1 ENHRY and CDR2 SYGVKD. The CDR3 consists of 15 residues. CDR3 nucleotides: TGTGCCATCAGTGCTGGTGGGGGGGCCTCCGGGGAGCTGTTTTTT. This translates into CAISAGGGASGELFF.

This chain connects TRBV2 to TRBJ2-7; possibly TRBD1 for D (6 bases). V dropped 7 bases and J dropped 2 bases, with 9 bases sitting between them. The CDR3 runs 12 residues. The V gene's germline CDR1 is SNHLY and CDR2 FYNNEI. The CDR3 loop reads CASKDSPYEQYF. For the CDR3, the DNA is TGTGCCAGCAAGGACAGCCCCTACGAGCAGTACTTC.

This rearrangement joins TRBV29-1 to TRBJ2-1, with TRBD1 identical over 10 bases. V trimming: 7 bases; J trimming: 2 bases; junction bases outside the gene matches: 5. This CDR3 is 14 amino acids long. The germline V gene encodes CDR1 SQVTM and CDR2 ANQGSEA. The CDR3 loop is CSGRDRGPYNEQFF. Written as DNA, the CDR3 is TGCAGCGGGCGAGACAGGGGGCCCTACAATGAGCAGTTCTTC.

This chain links TRBV3-1 (or the pseudogene TRBV3-2) with TRBJ2-7; D is unresolved. CDR1 and CDR2 from the germline V gene are LGHDT and YNNKEL (reference sequence). V was shortened by 1 base and J by 6 bases, with 7 bases between the two germline ends. The CDR3 covers 12 residues. DNA of the CDR3: TGTGCCAGCAGCCAAGTGAGTACCGAGCAGTACTTC. Translated, it gives CASSQVSTEQYF.

In this sample, this clone turned up once. The chain employs TRBV7-9 and TRBJ2-4; D perhaps matches TRBD1 (5 bases). Trimming took off 3 bases at V and 6 bases at J, with 12 bases between the two ends. The CDR3 has 14 amino acids. Germline CDR1 and CDR2: SEHNR and FQNEAQ (reference sequence). The chain's CDR3 is CASSFSAGLNIQYF. The CDR3, as DNA: TGTGCCAGCAGCTTTTCGGCAGGGTTAAACATTCAGTACTTC.